The clone carrying this T cell receptor beta chain has at least ten counts. Its target is unknown. Documented time point: longitudinal time-point 2. Germline lookup yields CDR1 DFQATT and CDR2 SNEGSKA (reference sequence). V gave up 2 bases and J gave up 0 bases, with 6 bases separating them. The CDR3 extends over 13 amino acids. 5'RACE with 10-nucleotide random UMIs produced the cDNA. From the 5' RACE reads, TCRdb called clonotypes with MiXCR, one entry per CDR3 protein. The sample records fewer than 35,000 distinct CDR3 sequences, about 13% being singletons. This entry comes from a study of neurological immune-mediated disorders. Overall study findings and caveats: The most TCR clonal expansion was seen in HTLV-1-associated myelopathy, whereas the least was seen in multiple sclerosis, below the level in healthy controls.

The chain joins TRBV20-1 to TRBJ2-3; D is unresolved. This receptor was taken from a woman in her thirties or forties in good health. Sequencing was done on a sample of PBMCs. CDR3 region: CSARPPSTDTQYF. The CDR3 DNA reads TGCAGTGCTAGACCTCCTAGCACAGATACGCAGTATTTT.